The entry that follows covers one T cell receptor beta chain sequence. Its antigen remains unknown. These data originate in a study of CD8 T cells in ankylosing spondylitis. Study-level points and caveats: Fewer than 10 highly homologous variants formed a TCR beta motif that appeared characteristic of ankylosing spondylitis blood. Prior literature has documented some motif variants in synovial fluid and blood from reactive arthritis. Matched ankylosing spondylitis synovial fluid reportedly showed significant enrichment of disease-linked clones.

CDR3 length: 14 amino acids. Per germline, CDR1 DFQATT and CDR2 SNEGSKA (reference sequence). V was clipped by 4 bases and J by 4 bases; unmatched bases: 9. Quantitative 5'-RACE was performed with molecular barcodes, and it yielded the TCR beta libraries. TCRdb passed the 5' RACE reads through MiXCR, listing each CDR3 protein once. This table holds 700,000 to 850,000 distinct CDR3 sequences, about 12% found once. Sequences were obtained from blood, either unsorted or a sorted T cell fraction (not recorded which). The chain employs TRBV20-1 and TRBJ2-5; TRBD2 matches 7 bases. This sequence originates from a male donor with ankylosing spondylitis. Written as DNA, the CDR3 is TGCAGTGCTACAGGGACTATCGATAGAGAGACCCAGTACTTC. This sequence encodes CSATGTIDRETQYF.